The clone carrying this T cell receptor beta chain was detected a few times. The data originate from a study of glioma-infiltrating T cells. The iRepertoire nested amplicon-rescue multiplex PCR amplified TCR alpha and beta CDR3s from RNA. One entry per CDR3 protein results from TCRdb running MiXCR on the multiplex PCR reads. This table has approximately 120,000 distinct CDR3 sequences, around 23% appearing once. Deletions cut 3 bases from V and 3 bases from J, with 7 bases between. The CDR3 runs to 13 residues. Germline loops: CDR1 SGHDT, CDR2 YYEEEE. The clonotype was recovered from a human donor with low-grade glioma or glioblastoma, undergoing nonglioma brain surgery, or in good health (not recorded which). The sequencing sample was made of glioma tissue, nonneoplastic brain tissue, or PBMCs (not recorded which). The chain has TRBV5-6 and TRBJ2-1; possibly TRBD1 for D (6 bases). The CDR3 bases are TGTGCCAGCAGCTGGGACAACTACAATGAGCAGTTCTTC. Its protein is CASSWDNYNEQFF.